This T cell receptor (beta chain) was captured by sequencing in a study of tumor-infiltrating lymphocytes in primary liver carcinoma. Study summary: The study included patients who were men and women aged 30 to 69 years. Tumors, staged T1-T3 N0M0, spanned about 4.2 to 11 cm.

Trimming took 1 base from V and 3 from J; bases not matched to a gene: 6. Germline V gene data show CDR1 as SEHNR and CDR2 as FQNEAQ (reference sequence). The CDR3 is 17 residues long. As regards this clonotype: Its antigen is undetermined.

From around 500 ng of total RNA, TCR beta-specific cDNA was reverse-transcribed using a constant-region primer. Nested multiplex PCR, run for three rounds with slightly modified ARM-PCR, yielded TCR beta libraries. Running nine to ten cycles apiece, the first two PCR rounds relied on TRBV1-TRBV30 forward primers together with a C-beta reverse primer. One entry per CDR3 protein, called by TCRdb with MiXCR from the multiplex PCR reads. The sample contains 95,000 to 100,000 distinct CDR3 sequences, around 73% of which appear only once. Overall study results and limits: Only about 8-25% of top clones appeared in all five tumor regions. Overlap between tumor regions exceeded overlap of tumor with adjacent tissue or blood.

The tissue used was unsorted bulk material of about 19-33 mg. RNA and DNA were co-extracted from it with the AllPrep DNA/RNA mini kit. The chain is built from TRBV7-9 and TRBJ2-1; 10 bases map to TRBD2. The sample consisted of liver tumor tissue from sampling region 2. As to subset: tumor region T2, inferior pole. The TCR was taken from a woman in her sixties or seventies with primary liver carcinoma and hepatitis B virus infection. DNA for the CDR3: TGTGCCAGCAGCTTAGAGGCCTTAGCGGGAGGCTACAATGAGCAGTTCTTC. Its protein product is CASSLEALAGGYNEQFF.